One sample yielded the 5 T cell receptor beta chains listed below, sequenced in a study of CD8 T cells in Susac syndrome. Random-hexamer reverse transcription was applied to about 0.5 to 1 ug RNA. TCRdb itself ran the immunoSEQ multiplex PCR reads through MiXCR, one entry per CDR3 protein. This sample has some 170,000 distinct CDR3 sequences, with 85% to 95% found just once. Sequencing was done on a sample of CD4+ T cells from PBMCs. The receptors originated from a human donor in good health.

CDR3 amino acids: CATSRDRVFEQFF. The CDR3 DNA follows: TGTGCCACCAGCAGAGACCGGGTCTTTGAGCAGTTCTTC. This chain connects TRBV15 to TRBJ2-1; D is uncertain. Per germline, CDR1 LNHNV and CDR2 YYDKDF (reference sequence). V was cut by 0 bases and J by 9 bases, with 9 bases left in between. The CDR3 length is 13 residues.

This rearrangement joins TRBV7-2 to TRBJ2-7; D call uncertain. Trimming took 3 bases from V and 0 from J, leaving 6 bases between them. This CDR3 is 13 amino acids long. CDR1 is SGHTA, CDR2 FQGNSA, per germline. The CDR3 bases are TGTGCCAGCAGCTTGGTGAGCTCCTACGAGCAGTACTTC. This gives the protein CASSLVSSYEQYF.

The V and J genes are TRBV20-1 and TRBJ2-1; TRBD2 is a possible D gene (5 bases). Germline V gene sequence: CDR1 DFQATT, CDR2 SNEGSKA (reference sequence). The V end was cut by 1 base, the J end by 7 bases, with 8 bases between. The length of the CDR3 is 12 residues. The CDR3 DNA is TGCAGTGCTAGAGGACTACAGAATGAGCAGTTCTTC. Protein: CSARGLQNEQFF.

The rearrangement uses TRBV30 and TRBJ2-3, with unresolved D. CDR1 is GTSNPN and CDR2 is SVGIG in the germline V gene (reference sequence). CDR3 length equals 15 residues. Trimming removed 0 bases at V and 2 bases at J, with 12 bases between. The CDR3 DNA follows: TGTGCCTGGAGTGTACAGTCTGGCCCCACAGATACGCAGTATTTT. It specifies CAWSVQSGPTDTQYF. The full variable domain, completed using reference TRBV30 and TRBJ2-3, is SQTIHQWPATLVQPVGSPLSLECTVEGTSNPNLYWYRQAAGRGLQLLFYSVGIGQISSEVPQNLSASRPQDRQFILSSKKLLLSDSGFYLCAWSVQSGPTDTQYFGPGTRLTVL.

CDR3 amino acids: CASSDGLAVQETQYF. The DNA for the CDR3 is TGTGCCAGCAGTGACGGGCTAGCGGTACAAGAGACCCAGTACTTC. The chain combines TRBV2 with TRBJ2-5; 7 nucleotides line up with TRBD2. V shed 3 bases, J shed 2 bases, and the junction held 6 bases outside the gene matches. This CDR3 has 15 amino acids. The germline V gene has CDR1 SNHLY and CDR2 FYNNEI.